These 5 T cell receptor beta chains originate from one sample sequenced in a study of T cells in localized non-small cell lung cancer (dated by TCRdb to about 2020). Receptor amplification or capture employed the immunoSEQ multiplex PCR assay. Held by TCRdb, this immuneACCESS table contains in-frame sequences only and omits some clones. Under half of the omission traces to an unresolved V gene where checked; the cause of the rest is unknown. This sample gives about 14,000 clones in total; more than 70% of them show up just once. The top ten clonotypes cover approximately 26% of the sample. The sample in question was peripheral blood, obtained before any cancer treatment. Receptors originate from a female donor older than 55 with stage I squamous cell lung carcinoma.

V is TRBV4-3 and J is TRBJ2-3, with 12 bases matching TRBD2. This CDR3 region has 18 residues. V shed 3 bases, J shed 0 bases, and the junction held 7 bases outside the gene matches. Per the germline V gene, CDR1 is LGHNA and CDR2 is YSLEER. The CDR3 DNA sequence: TGCGCCAGCAGCCAGTCTGCCGGGACTAGCGGGAGCACAGATACGCAGTATTTT. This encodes CASSQSAGTSGSTDTQYF.

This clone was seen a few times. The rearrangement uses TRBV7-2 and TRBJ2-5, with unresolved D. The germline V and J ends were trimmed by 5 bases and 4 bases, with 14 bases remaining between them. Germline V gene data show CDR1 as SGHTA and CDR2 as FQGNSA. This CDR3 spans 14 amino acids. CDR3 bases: TGTGCCAGCAGCCTGGCCCCCCATGGAGAGACCCAGTACTTC. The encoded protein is CASSLAPHGETQYF. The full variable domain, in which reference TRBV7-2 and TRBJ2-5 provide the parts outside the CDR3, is GAGVSQSPSNKVTEKGKDVELRCDPISGHTALYWYRQSLGQGLEFLIYFQGNSAPDKSGLPSDRFSAERTGGSVSTLTIQRTQQEDSAVYLCASSLAPHGETQYFGPGTRLLVL.

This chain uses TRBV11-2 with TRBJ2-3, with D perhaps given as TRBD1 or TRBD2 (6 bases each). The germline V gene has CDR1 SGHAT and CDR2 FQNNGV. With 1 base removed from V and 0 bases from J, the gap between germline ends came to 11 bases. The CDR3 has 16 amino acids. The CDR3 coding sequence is TGTGCCAGCAGCTTAGTCGGAGGGGGGAGCACAGATACGCAGTATTTT. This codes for CASSLVGGGSTDTQYF. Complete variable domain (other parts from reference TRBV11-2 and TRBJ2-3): EAGVAQSPRYKIIEKRQSVAFWCNPISGHATLYWYQQILGQGPKLLIQFQNNGVVDDSQLPKDRFSAERLKGVDSTLKIQPAKLEDSAVYLCASSLVGGGSTDTQYFGPGTRLTVL.

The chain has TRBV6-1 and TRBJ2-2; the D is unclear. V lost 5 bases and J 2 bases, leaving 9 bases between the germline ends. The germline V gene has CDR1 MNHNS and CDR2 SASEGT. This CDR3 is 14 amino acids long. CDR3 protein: CASSLPFNTGELFF. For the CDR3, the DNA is TGTGCCAGCAGTCTCCCCTTTAACACCGGGGAGCTGTTTTTT.

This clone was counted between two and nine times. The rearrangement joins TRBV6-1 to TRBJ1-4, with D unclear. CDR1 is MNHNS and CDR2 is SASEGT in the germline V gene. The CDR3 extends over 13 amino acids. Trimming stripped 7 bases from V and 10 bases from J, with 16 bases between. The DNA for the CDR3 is TGTGCCAGCACGGAATCCCAGATGGGAAAACTGTTTTTT. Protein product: CASTESQMGKLFF.